The text below deals with one T cell receptor (beta chain). The antigen is unknown. CD45RO-negative CD8 cells positively selected for CCR7 made up the naive population, which excluded terminally differentiated effector memory CD45RA+ cells. Clones were read by immunoSEQ multiplex PCR, and TCRdb kept only the in-frame ones, dropping some. Among about 2.1 million clones listed, roughly 93% were seen once. These data belong to a study of shared clonotypes between healthy human individuals. Study findings and constraints: Generation probabilities were higher for clonotypes shared across all four sorted-subset donors than for unshared ones.

Germline V CDR1 and CDR2: SGHRS, YFSETQ. CDR3 length: 16 residues. V was clipped by 0 bases and J by 4 bases, with 14 bases between them. The TCR originated in a man younger than 35 in good health. Some clones in this sample may be carry-over from other donors' samples. Sequenced sample: naive CD8+ T cells from PBMCs. The chain couples TRBV5-1 to TRBJ2-1, with D perhaps TRBD1 (5 bases). For the CDR3, the DNA is TGCGCCAGCAGCTTGGTACAGGACCCCGTTTACAATGAGCAGTTCTTC. Translating it yields CASSLVQDPVYNEQFF.